These 29 T cell receptor beta chains share one sample of origin, sequenced in a study of blood T cell repertoires in COVID-19. Some clones are missing from TCRdb's copy, which holds only in-frame ones; the method was immunoSEQ multiplex PCR. The sample records 120,000 or so clones, approximately 80% being singletons. The sample was peripheral blood. The receptors stem from a man in his sixties with acute or convalescent COVID-19.

The chain has TRBV19 and TRBJ2-3; TRBD1 aligns across 7 bases. Germline assignment: CDR1 LNHDA and CDR2 SQIVND (reference sequence). CDR3 length: 14 amino acids. The junction had 8 bases not matched to a gene; V was cut back by 3 bases and J by 8 bases. CDR3 coding DNA: TGTGCCAGTAGTATCGGGACAGAGGTCTCTACGCAGTATTTT. It translates to CASSIGTEVSTQYF.

This clone was observed a single time. The V and J genes are TRBV2 and TRBJ2-1; D might be TRBD2 (7 bases). V was clipped by 7 bases and J by 5 bases, with 15 bases between them. The CDR3 length is 14 residues. CDR1 SNHLY and CDR2 FYNNEI come from the germline V gene. The CDR3 loop is CASKGGFRDNEQFF. The CDR3 bases are TGTGCCAGCAAGGGGGGGTTTAGAGACAATGAGCAGTTCTTC.

The CDR3 region is CASSIPAGSYNEQFF. CDR3 coding DNA: TGTGCCAGCAGCATTCCAGCGGGGTCCTACAATGAGCAGTTCTTC. The chain uses TRBV7-8 and TRBJ2-1, with 7 bases matching TRBD2. The length of the CDR3 is 15 residues. The germline gives CDR1 SGHVS, CDR2 FQNEAQ. V trimming: 5 bases; J trimming: 1 base; junction bases outside the gene matches: 5. Full variable domain (remainder filled in from reference TRBV7-8 and TRBJ2-1): GAGVSQSPRYKVAKRGQDVALRCDPISGHVSLFWYQQALGQGPEFLTYFQNEAQLDKSGLPSDRFFAERPEGSVSTLKIQRTQQEDSAVYLCASSIPAGSYNEQFFGPGTRLTVL.

This chain joins TRBV5-4 and TRBJ2-7, with a possible D match to TRBD1 (5 bases). Trimming pared 0 bases from V and 3 bases from J, leaving 10 bases between. The CDR3 is 14 residues long. Germline CDR1 is SGHNT and CDR2 is YYREEE (reference sequence). In nucleotides, the CDR3 is TGTGCCAGCAGCTTGGACCAGGGCCGCTACGAGCAGTACTTC. This sequence encodes CASSLDQGRYEQYF.

The V gene is TRBV10-1, the J gene TRBJ1-5; D not resolved. The germline V gene has CDR1 WNHNN and CDR2 SYGVQD (reference sequence). The CDR3 is 13 residues long. CDR3 nucleotide sequence: TGCGACGCTACGGGGTATAGCAATCAGCCCCAGCATTTT. Translated: CDATGYSNQPQHF.

The count of this clone is one. V is TRBV5-1 and J is TRBJ1-2, with TRBD1 identical over 11 bases. Germline CDR1 reads SGHRS; CDR2 reads YFSETQ. The CDR3 is 15 residues long. The junction had 9 bases not matched to a gene; V was cut back by 4 bases and J by 7 bases. The CDR3 DNA follows: TGCGCCAGCAGCCCCTTCATGGGACAGGGGGGTGGCTACACCTTC. It is translated as CASSPFMGQGGGYTF.

This chain joins TRBV3-1 (or the pseudogene TRBV3-2) and TRBJ2-3; TRBD2 agrees at 13 bases. After removal of 4 bases from V and 5 bases from J, the junction contained 6 bases not matched to a gene. The CDR3 has 16 residues. Germline V gene sequence: CDR1 LGHDT, CDR2 YNNKEL (reference sequence). For the CDR3, the DNA is TGTGCCAGCAGCCGTCGGACTAGCGGGAGTGTAGATACGCAGTATTTT. Translation gives CASSRRTSGSVDTQYF.

This clone came up once. The chain links TRBV2 to TRBJ2-7, with D possibly being TRBD1 (6 bases). Per the germline V gene, CDR1 is SNHLY and CDR2 is FYNNEI. The CDR3 loop spans 14 amino acids. V lost 3 bases, J lost 0 bases, and 9 bases lay in between. The chain's CDR3 is CASSDQGSSYEQYF. The CDR3 bases are TGTGCCAGCAGTGATCAGGGGAGCTCCTACGAGCAGTACTTC.

Only one count was recorded for this clone. J is TRBJ1-6 and V is TRBV10-1; D is unresolved. This CDR3 is 17 amino acids long. V shed 0 bases and J shed 0 bases, with 9 bases lying between them. The germline V gene has CDR1 WNHNN and CDR2 SYGVQD (reference sequence). CDR3 protein: CASSESGRSSYNSPLHF. The DNA for the CDR3 is TGCGCCAGCAGTGAGTCTGGAAGGAGCTCCTATAATTCACCCCTCCACTTT.

V gene TRBV6-1 combines with J gene TRBJ2-5; D is uncertain. The V gene lost 2 bases and the J gene lost 2 bases, with 9 bases spanning the gap. The germline gives CDR1 MNHNS, CDR2 SASEGT. This CDR3 has 14 amino acids. The CDR3 sequence: CASSEYGRQETQYF. CDR3 sequence (DNA): TGTGCCAGCAGTGAATATGGCAGGCAAGAGACCCAGTACTTC.

This clone was seen a single time. The chain has TRBV14 and TRBJ1-2; D is unclear. The CDR3 spans 13 residues. Trimming took off 1 base at V and 4 bases at J, with 7 bases between the two ends. CDR1 SGHDN and CDR2 FVKESK come from the germline V gene. The CDR3 nucleotides are TGTGCCAGCAGCCAAGGCAGTTCCTATGGCTACACCTTC. This translates into CASSQGSSYGYTF.

A note on this clone: At one of its ends the junction is not consistent with the germline gene, which may arise from a read error. The CDR3 sequence is CASSPSLASSEQYF. CDR3 nucleotides: TGTGCCAGCAGTCCATCTCTAGCGTCCTCCGAGCAGTACTTC. The chain recombines TRBV14 with TRBJ2-7; weak D call: TRBD2 (6 bases). CDR3 length: 14 residues. CDR1 and CDR2 (germline): SGHDN, FVKESK.

This clone was found a few times. The V and J genes are TRBV27 and TRBJ2-2, with 9 nucleotides matching TRBD1. CDR3 length: 15 amino acids. The V gene's germline CDR1 is MNHEY and CDR2 SMNVEV (reference sequence). V was pared by 6 bases and J by 3 bases, with 5 bases of the junction left unmatched. The CDR3 DNA reads TGTGCCAGCAGGGGGGACAGGGCGGACACCGGGGAGCTGTTTTTT. Protein: CASRGDRADTGELFF.

The CDR3 DNA reads as TGTGCCTGGAGTTCTGGACAGGGGAATCAGCCCCAGCATTTT. It translates to CAWSSGQGNQPQHF. The chain recombines TRBV30 with TRBJ1-5; TRBD1 matches 9 bases. There are 14 residues in the CDR3. J gave up 4 bases and V 2 bases, and 3 bases lay outside the gene matches. The germline V gene encodes CDR1 GTSNPN and CDR2 SVGIG (reference sequence).

The V and J genes are TRBV6-5 and TRBJ2-7, with 7 nucleotides matching TRBD2. Germline V lookup: CDR1 MNHEY, CDR2 SVGAGI. The CDR3 contains 14 residues. V dropped 1 base and J dropped 7; count of bases not matched to a gene: 7. As DNA, the CDR3 is TGTGCCAGCAGTTACTGGGGGAGGGCGGGGGAGCAGTACTTC. This codes for CASSYWGRAGEQYF.

The rearrangement uses TRBV28 and TRBJ1-6; 9 bases line up with TRBD1. Unmatched junction bases numbered 12, after V lost 6 bases and J lost 6 bases. The germline gives CDR1 MDHEN, CDR2 SYDVKM. The CDR3 covers 17 residues. The CDR3 protein is CASRDRDRAISNSPLHF. CDR3 coding DNA: TGTGCCAGCAGAGACCGGGACAGGGCGATATCTAATTCACCCCTCCACTTT.

The chain employs TRBV25-1 and TRBJ2-1, with 12 bases identical to TRBD2. The CDR3 consists of 14 residues. Germline V gene sequence: CDR1 MGHDK, CDR2 SYGVNS. With V trimmed by 6 bases and J by 8 bases, 5 bases remained unmatched. The CDR3 nucleotides read TGTGCCAGCAGCACTAGCGGGAGGAGCGATGAGCAGTTCTTC. Encoded protein: CASSTSGRSDEQFF. Filled out from reference TRBV25-1 and TRBJ2-1, the complete variable domain reads EADIYQTPRYLVIGTGKKITLECSQTMGHDKMYWYQQDPGMELHLIHYSYGVNSTEKGDLSSESTVSRIRTEHFPLTLESARPSHTSQYLCASSTSGRSDEQFFGPGTRLTVL.

This clone occurred a few times. This chain uses TRBV9 with TRBJ1-1, with D maybe TRBD1 (6 bases). Germline CDR1 SGDLS, CDR2 YYNGEE. Deletions cut 0 bases from V and 10 bases from J, with 16 bases between. The CDR3 covers 14 residues. In DNA form, the CDR3 reads TGTGCCAGCAGCGTAGAGGGGGGGCCGGGAGGAGCTTTCTTT. Protein sequence: CASSVEGGPGGAFF.

V usage is TRBV27 and J usage is TRBJ2-1; TRBD2 aligns across 12 bases. V trimming: 10 bases; J trimming: 0 bases; junction bases outside the gene matches: 7. The germline gives CDR1 MNHEY, CDR2 SMNVEV (reference sequence). The CDR3 runs to 16 residues. The CDR3 reads CATSLAGGSSYNEQFF. Here the CDR3 DNA reads TGTGCCACCTCTCTAGCGGGAGGGAGCTCCTACAATGAGCAGTTCTTC.

V is TRBV18 and J is TRBJ1-1; D is perhaps TRBD1 (6 bases). Germline CDR1 reads KGHSH; CDR2 reads LQKENI. V was pared by 3 bases and J by 7 bases, with 15 bases between. The CDR3 length is 14 residues. CDR3 nucleotide sequence: TGTGCCAGCTCACCCCAACAGGGACGGCTTGAAGCTTTCTTT. Amino acid sequence: CASSPQQGRLEAFF.

This clone was picked up one time. The V gene is TRBV2, the J gene TRBJ1-2; 9 bases match TRBD1. The junction had 7 bases not matched to a gene; V was cut back by 7 bases and J by 4 bases. The CDR3 has 14 amino acids. CDR1 is SNHLY and CDR2 is FYNNEI in the germline V gene. CDR3 loop: CASTDWTGAYGYTF. The CDR3, as DNA: TGTGCCAGCACCGATTGGACAGGGGCCTATGGCTACACCTTC.

The chain recombines TRBV12-5 with TRBJ2-2, with D possibly being TRBD1 (6 bases). V lost 2 bases to trimming and J lost 7 bases, with 8 bases between them. CDR1 is LGHNT, CDR2 FRNRAP, per germline. The CDR3 runs 13 residues. CDR3 protein: CASGLTGYGELFF. The CDR3 nucleotides are TGTGCTAGTGGTTTGACAGGGTACGGGGAGCTGTTTTTT.

The genes are TRBV6-5 and TRBJ1-1; a possible D gene is TRBD1 (5 bases). This CDR3 is built from 11 residues. Germline CDR1 reads MNHEY; CDR2 reads SVGAGI. V shed 2 bases and J shed 10 bases, with 8 bases lying between them. The CDR3 nucleotides are TGTGCCAGCAGTTACCGGGGGGTAGCTTTCTTT. This translates into CASSYRGVAFF.

The chain recombines TRBV13 with TRBJ1-4, with a possible D match to TRBD1 (5 bases). Germline V gene sequence: CDR1 PRHDT, CDR2 FYEKMQ (reference sequence). Trimming cost V 0 bases and J 5 bases, with 10 bases left between them. CDR3 length equals 15 residues. CDR3 residues: CASSLGRGGNEKLFF. The CDR3 DNA sequence: TGTGCCAGCAGCTTAGGACGTGGGGGGAATGAAAAACTGTTTTTT.

In this sample, this clone turned up once. The chain couples TRBV18 to TRBJ2-7; TRBD1 matches 9 bases. V was pared by 0 bases and J by 7 bases, with 7 bases of the junction left unmatched. The germline CDR1 and CDR2 sequences are KGHSH and LQKENI. There are 15 residues in the CDR3. The CDR3 coding sequence is TGTGCCAGCTCACCACCATACACAGGGGGCGGGGAGCAGTACTTC. Translating it yields CASSPPYTGGGEQYF.

The chain combines TRBV6-4 with TRBJ2-7; 11 bases align to TRBD2. V trimming: 7 bases; J trimming: 4 bases; junction bases outside the gene matches: 6. Germline assignment: CDR1 MRHNA and CDR2 SNTAGT. This CDR3 has 14 amino acids. The CDR3 is CASNRLAGRYEQYF. CDR3 nucleotides: TGTGCCAGCAATAGACTAGCGGGAAGATACGAGCAGTACTTC.

This sequence joins TRBV10-3 and TRBJ1-2; TRBD1 matches at 9 bases. CDR1 is ENHRY and CDR2 is SYGVKD in the germline V gene. The CDR3 extends over 14 amino acids. Trimming at V came to 4 bases and at J to 5 bases, leaving 5 bases not matched to a gene. CDR3 region: CAISGDRGEYGYTF. The CDR3 nucleotides are TGTGCCATCAGTGGAGACAGGGGGGAGTATGGCTACACCTTC.

The chain links TRBV19 to TRBJ1-2; no clear D. Germline assignment: CDR1 LNHDA and CDR2 SQIVND (reference sequence). This CDR3 is built from 15 residues. V lost 6 bases and J 0 bases, leaving 14 bases between the germline ends. CDR3 DNA sequence: TGTGCCAGTAGCCGCATCGAGGGTACTAACTATGGCTACACCTTC. Translation: CASSRIEGTNYGYTF.

This chain links TRBV4-1 with TRBJ2-7; a weak D match, TRBD1 (6 bases). This CDR3 region has 12 residues. Per the germline V gene, CDR1 is MGHRA and CDR2 is YSYEKL. Trimming shortened V by 4 bases and J by 2 bases, and 6 bases separated the two germline ends. In DNA, the CDR3 is TGCGCCAGCAGCCGGGACACCTACGAGCAGTACTTC. Its protein product is CASSRDTYEQYF.